The sequence of this TCR beta chain was determined in a study of blood T cells in healthy people across ages. The CDR3 is 14 residues long. Germline V lookup: CDR1 KGHDR, CDR2 SFDVKD. After removal of 9 bases from V and 4 bases from J, the junction contained 7 bases not matched to a gene. This clonotype was detected many times. Its matching antigen is unknown. Primers used in a second PCR of roughly 6 to 11 cycles were a sample-barcoded 5' primer and a J-beta primer mix. TCRdb reprocessed the 5' RACE reads with MiXCR, giving one entry per CDR3 protein. The repertoire includes 720,000 or so distinct CDR3 sequences, approximately 40% of them detected once, and about 32% sits in the top ten. General study results and limits: Both naive CD4+ cell counts and diversity were greater in long-lived donors than in aged donors. Roughly linear declines in TCR beta diversity per million T cells occurred with age.

This TCR was sampled from an elderly man in good health. Specimen: blood. V is TRBV24-1 and J is TRBJ1-5; 8 bases fit TRBD1. CDR3: CATAGQAINQPQHF. The CDR3 nucleotides read TGTGCCACCGCGGGACAGGCTATTAATCAGCCCCAGCATTTT.